The clone carrying this TCR beta chain was counted many times. Its antigen is unknown. The study's findings and limits: Tumor memory CD4+ T cell TCR gene usage was found to cluster with blood and lymph node memory CD4+ cells and with lymph node naive CD4+ cells.

The CDR3 is made up of 15 amino acids. The V gene's germline CDR1 is KGHDR and CDR2 SFDVKD. The V gene lost 0 bases and the J gene lost 2 bases, with 7 bases spanning the gap. Full-length variable regions came from constant-region reverse primers plus semi-nested Nested Universal Primer A PCR. A single record per CDR3 protein comes from TCRdb applying MiXCR to the 5' RACE reads. Altogether some 40,000 distinct CDR3 sequences are present, roughly 22% being singletons, with the ten largest covering 3.5% to 4.5%. Treg sorting used a CD4+CD25+CD127-/low gate. This TCR derives from a female donor with breast cancer. The sample taken for sequencing was Tregs sorted from a lymph node. This chain links TRBV24-1 with TRBJ2-1; D not resolved. Here the CDR3 DNA reads TGTGCCACCAGTGATTTGTCGGGCCCCTACAATGAGCAGTTCTTC. This gives the protein CATSDLSGPYNEQFF.